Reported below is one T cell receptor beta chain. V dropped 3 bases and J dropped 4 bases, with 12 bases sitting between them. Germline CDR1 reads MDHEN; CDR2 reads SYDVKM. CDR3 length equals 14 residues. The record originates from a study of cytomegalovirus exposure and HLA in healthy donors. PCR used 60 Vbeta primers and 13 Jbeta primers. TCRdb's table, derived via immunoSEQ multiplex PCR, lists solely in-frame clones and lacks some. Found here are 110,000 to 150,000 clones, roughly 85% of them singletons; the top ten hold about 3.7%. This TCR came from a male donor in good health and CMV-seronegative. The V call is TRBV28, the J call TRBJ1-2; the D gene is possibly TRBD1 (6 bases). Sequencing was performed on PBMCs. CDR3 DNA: TGTGCCAGCAGTTTGCAGGGGCGAATCTATGGCTACACCTTC. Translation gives CASSLQGRIYGYTF.